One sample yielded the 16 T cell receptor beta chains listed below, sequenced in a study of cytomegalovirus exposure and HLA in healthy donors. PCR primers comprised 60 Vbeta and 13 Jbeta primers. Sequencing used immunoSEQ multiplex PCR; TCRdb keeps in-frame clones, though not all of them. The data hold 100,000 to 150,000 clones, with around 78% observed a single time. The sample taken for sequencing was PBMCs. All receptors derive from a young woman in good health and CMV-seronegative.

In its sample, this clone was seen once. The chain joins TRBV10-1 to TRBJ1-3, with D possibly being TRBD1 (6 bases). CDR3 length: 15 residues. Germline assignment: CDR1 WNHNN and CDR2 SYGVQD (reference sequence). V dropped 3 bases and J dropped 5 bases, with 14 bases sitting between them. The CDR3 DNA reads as TGCGCCAGCAGTGACGGACAGAGAGCAAGAAACACCATATATTTT. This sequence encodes CASSDGQRARNTIYF.

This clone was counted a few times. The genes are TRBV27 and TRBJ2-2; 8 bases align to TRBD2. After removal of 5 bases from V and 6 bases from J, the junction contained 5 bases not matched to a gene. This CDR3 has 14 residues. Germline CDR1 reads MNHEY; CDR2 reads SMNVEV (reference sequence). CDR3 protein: CASSEGLVPGELFF. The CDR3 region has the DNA TGTGCCAGCAGTGAGGGACTAGTACCCGGGGAGCTGTTTTTT.

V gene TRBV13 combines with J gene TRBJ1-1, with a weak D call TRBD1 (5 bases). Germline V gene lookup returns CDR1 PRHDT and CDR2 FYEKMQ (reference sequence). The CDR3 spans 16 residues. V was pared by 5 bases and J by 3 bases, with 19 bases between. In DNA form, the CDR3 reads TGTGCCAGCAGCCCCCCCCAGGGTTTTCTTCACACTGAAGCTTTCTTT. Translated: CASSPPQGFLHTEAFF. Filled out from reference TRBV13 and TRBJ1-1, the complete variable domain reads AAGVIQSPRHLIKEKRETATLKCYPIPRHDTVYWYQQGPGQDPQFLISFYEKMQSDKGSIPDRFSAQQFSDYHSELNMSSLELGDSALYFCASSPPQGFLHTEAFFGQGTRLTVV.

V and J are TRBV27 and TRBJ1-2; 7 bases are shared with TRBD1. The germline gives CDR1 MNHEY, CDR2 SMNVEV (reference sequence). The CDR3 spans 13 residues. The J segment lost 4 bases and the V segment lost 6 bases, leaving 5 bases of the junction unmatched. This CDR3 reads CASRNRGPYGYTF. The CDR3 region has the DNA TGTGCCAGCAGGAACAGGGGCCCCTATGGCTACACCTTC.

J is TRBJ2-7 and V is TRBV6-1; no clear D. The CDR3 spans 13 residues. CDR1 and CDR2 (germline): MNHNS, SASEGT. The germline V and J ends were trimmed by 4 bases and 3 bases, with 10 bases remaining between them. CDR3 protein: CASSAGSYYEQYF. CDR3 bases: TGTGCCAGCAGTGCCGGGTCCTACTACGAGCAGTACTTC.

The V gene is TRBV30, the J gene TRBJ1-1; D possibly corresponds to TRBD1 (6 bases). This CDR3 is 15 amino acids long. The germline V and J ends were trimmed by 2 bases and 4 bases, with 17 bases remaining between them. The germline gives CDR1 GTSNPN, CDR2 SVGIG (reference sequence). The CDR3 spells CAWSQGPEGSTEAFF. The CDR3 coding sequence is TGTGCCTGGAGTCAGGGGCCCGAAGGGAGCACTGAAGCTTTCTTT.

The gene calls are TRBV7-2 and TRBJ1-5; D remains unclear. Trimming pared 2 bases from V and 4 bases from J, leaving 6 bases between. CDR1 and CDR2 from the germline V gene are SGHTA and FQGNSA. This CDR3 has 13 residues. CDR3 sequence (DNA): TGTGCCAGCAGCTTAACAGTAAATCAGCCCCAGCATTTT. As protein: CASSLTVNQPQHF.

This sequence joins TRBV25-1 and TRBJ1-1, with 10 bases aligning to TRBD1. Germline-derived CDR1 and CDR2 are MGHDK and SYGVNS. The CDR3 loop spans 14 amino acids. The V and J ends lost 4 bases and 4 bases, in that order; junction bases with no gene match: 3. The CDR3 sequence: CASSVGQGVTEAFF. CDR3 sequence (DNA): TGTGCCAGCAGTGTTGGACAGGGGGTCACTGAAGCTTTCTTT.

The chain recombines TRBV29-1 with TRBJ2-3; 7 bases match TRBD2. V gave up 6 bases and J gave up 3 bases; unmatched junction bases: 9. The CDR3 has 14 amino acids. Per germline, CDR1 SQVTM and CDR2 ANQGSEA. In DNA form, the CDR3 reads TGCAGCGTCCTCGGGGGGAAACGTACAGATACGCAGTATTTT. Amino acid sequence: CSVLGGKRTDTQYF.

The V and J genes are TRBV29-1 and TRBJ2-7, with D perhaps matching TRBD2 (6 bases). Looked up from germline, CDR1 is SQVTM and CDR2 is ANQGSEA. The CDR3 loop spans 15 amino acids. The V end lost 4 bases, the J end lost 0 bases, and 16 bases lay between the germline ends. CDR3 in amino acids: CSVGLASRSSYEQYF. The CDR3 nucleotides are TGCAGCGTTGGTCTAGCGAGTAGGAGCTCCTACGAGCAGTACTTC.

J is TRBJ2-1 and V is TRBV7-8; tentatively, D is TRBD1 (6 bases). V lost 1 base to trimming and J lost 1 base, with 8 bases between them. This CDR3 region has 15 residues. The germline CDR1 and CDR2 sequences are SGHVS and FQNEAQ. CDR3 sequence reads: CASSLVGASYNEQFF. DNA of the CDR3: TGTGCCAGCAGCTTAGTGGGGGCATCCTACAATGAGCAGTTCTTC.

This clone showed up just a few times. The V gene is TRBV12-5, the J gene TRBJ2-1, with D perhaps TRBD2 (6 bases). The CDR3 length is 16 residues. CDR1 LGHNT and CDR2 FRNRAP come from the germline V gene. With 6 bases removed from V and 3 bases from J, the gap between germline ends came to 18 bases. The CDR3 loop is CASGRGGELYYNEQFF. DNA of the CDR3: TGTGCTAGTGGCCGAGGAGGGGAGTTGTACTACAATGAGCAGTTCTTC.

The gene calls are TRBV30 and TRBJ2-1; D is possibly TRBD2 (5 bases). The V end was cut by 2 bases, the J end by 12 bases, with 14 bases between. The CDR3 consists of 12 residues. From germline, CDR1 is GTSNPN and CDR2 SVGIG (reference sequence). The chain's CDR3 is CAWSPPGGGQFF. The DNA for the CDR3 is TGTGCCTGGAGTCCGCCAGGAGGCGGGCAGTTCTTC.

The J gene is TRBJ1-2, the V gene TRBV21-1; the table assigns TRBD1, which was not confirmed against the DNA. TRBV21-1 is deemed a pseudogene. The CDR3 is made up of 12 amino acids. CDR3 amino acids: CASLDRIYGYTF. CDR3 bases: TGTGCCAGCCTCGACAGGATATATGGCTACACCTTC.

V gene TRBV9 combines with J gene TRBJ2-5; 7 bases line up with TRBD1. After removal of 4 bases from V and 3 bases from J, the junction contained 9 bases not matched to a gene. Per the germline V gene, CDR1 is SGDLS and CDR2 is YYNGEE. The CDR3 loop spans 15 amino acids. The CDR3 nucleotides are TGTGCCAGCAGCTCCTTGTTTACAGGGGAAGAGACCCAGTACTTC. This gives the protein CASSSLFTGEETQYF.

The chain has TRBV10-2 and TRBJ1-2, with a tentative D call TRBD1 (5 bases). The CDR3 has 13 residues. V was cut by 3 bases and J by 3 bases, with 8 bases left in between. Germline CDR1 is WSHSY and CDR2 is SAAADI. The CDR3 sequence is CASSDTGDYGYTF. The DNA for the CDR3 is TGCGCCAGCAGTGACACAGGAGACTATGGCTACACCTTC.